This T cell receptor beta chain was recorded in a study of neoadjuvant anti-PD-1 for oral cavity cancer. Study details: Patients mostly received three to four biweekly nivolumab doses at 3 mg/kg before surgery. Patients without progression received a fourth nivolumab dose around day 43, then surgical resection on days 50-56.

CDR3 size: 14 residues. V lost 8 bases, J lost 1 base, and 6 bases stayed unmatched. Looked up from germline, CDR1 is SGHRS and CDR2 is YFSETQ. The protocol was immunoSEQ multiplex PCR, while the TCRdb copy is restricted to in-frame clones and leaves out a portion. The table has approximately 74,000 clones, under 85% seen once; the top ten hold over 3%. No culture or expansion preceded analysis of these blood cells. Sequencing used PBMCs, obtained before nivolumab (anti-PD-1) treatment. The receptor was isolated from a person aged 35-79 years with oral cavity squamous cell carcinoma. V usage is TRBV5-1 and J usage is TRBJ1-2, with 9 bases aligning to TRBD1. The CDR3 DNA sequence: TGCGCCAGTAAGCCGGGACAGGGTAACTATGGCTACACCTTC. Translating gives CASKPGQGNYGYTF.